Sequencing of this T cell receptor beta chain was carried out in a study of T cell changes during pregnancy in multiple sclerosis. The CDR3 sequence is 15 residues long. V shed 5 bases and J 5 bases; nucleotides not matched to a gene: 6. Germline assignment: CDR1 MNHEY and CDR2 SVGAGI. The protocol was immunoSEQ multiplex PCR, while the TCRdb copy is restricted to in-frame clones and leaves out a portion. The sample contains about 28,000 clones, nearly 90% of which appear only once. Sequences were derived from CD4+ T cells from peripheral blood mononuclear cells, sampled in the second trimester of pregnancy. The TCR sequence derives from a female donor with multiple sclerosis, enrolled in a pregnancy study. V and J are TRBV6-5 and TRBJ2-5, with 12 bases fitting TRBD2. CDR3 DNA: TGTGCCAGCAGTCAACTAGCGGGGGGTGGCGAGACCCAGTACTTC. Its protein product is CASSQLAGGGETQYF.